These T cell receptor beta chains were read from a single sample in a study of CD8 T cells in Susac syndrome. TCRdb used MiXCR to reprocess the immunoSEQ multiplex PCR reads, holding one entry per CDR3 protein. Among about 150,000 distinct CDR3 sequences listed, about 91% were seen once. Sequencing was done on a sample of CD4+ T cells from PBMCs. All receptors derive from a human donor in good health. Both conserved end residues are part of each CDR3. The D gene is left open where the match is weak. Clone size is not always given. Where it is, it says once, few, many or a class for expanded clones.

V: TRBV9; size: .; D: .; J: TRBJ1-1; CDR3: CASSLQTENTEAFF; DNA: TGTGCCAGCAGCCTACAGACAGAGAACACTGAAGCTTTCTTT
V: TRBV7-9; size: .; D: .; J: TRBJ2-2; CDR3: CASIETTNTGELFF; DNA: TGTGCCAGCATCGAGACAACGAACACCGGGGAGCTGTTTTTT
V: TRBV20-1; size: once; D: .; J: TRBJ2-1; CDR3: CSPVIYNEQFF; DNA: TGCAGTCCAGTAATTTACAATGAGCAGTTCTTC
V: TRBV7-9; size: .; D: .; J: TRBJ1-4; CDR3: CASSPTTQTNEKLFF; DNA: TGTGCCAGCAGCCCGACGACGCAAACTAATGAAAAACTGTTTTTT
V: TRBV20-1; size: .; D: .; J: TRBJ2-3; CDR3: CSAWTRAGDTQYF; DNA: TGCAGTGCCTGGACTCGGGCGGGAGATACGCAGTATTTT
V: TRBV5-4; size: .; D: TRBD2; J: TRBJ2-1; CDR3: CASSTPSGIQFF; DNA: TGTGCCAGCAGCACCCCTAGCGGGATCCAGTTCTTC
V: TRBV5-4; size: .; D: .; J: TRBJ2-1; CDR3: CASSLDRGQSYNEQFF; DNA: TGTGCCAGCAGCTTGGACCGGGGGCAATCCTACAATGAGCAGTTCTTC
V: TRBV6-2/TRBV6-3; size: .; D: .; J: TRBJ2-1; CDR3: CASSTRTPEKNNEQFF; DNA: TGTGCCAGCAGTACCCGGACTCCAGAGAAGAACAATGAGCAGTTCTTC
V: TRBV7-6; size: once; D: .; J: TRBJ1-1; CDR3: CASSLRDENTEAFF; DNA: TGTGCCAGCAGCTTAAGGGATGAGAACACTGAAGCTTTCTTT
V: TRBV4-1; size: .; D: .; J: TRBJ2-5; CDR3: CASSQVDGTQETQYF; DNA: TGCGCCAGCAGCCAAGTGGACGGTACCCAAGAGACCCAGTACTTC
V: TRBV4-1; size: few; D: TRBD1; J: TRBJ2-2; CDR3: CASSQTYRGRTGELFF; DNA: TGCGCCAGCAGCCAAACCTACAGGGGGCGGACCGGGGAGCTGTTTTTT
V: TRBV7-2; size: .; D: .; J: TRBJ2-1; CDR3: CASSLVDWRQFF; DNA: TGTGCCAGCAGCTTAGTCGACTGGAGGCAGTTCTTC
V: TRBV6-1; size: .; D: .; J: TRBJ2-5; CDR3: CASSEAGRGTQYF; DNA: TGTGCCAGCAGTGAAGCGGGCAGGGGGACCCAGTACTTC
V: TRBV20-1; size: once; D: TRBD2; J: TRBJ2-3; CDR3: CSAAPASGSDTQYF; DNA: TGCAGTGCTGCCCCGGCTAGCGGGTCAGATACGCAGTATTTT
V: TRBV7-9; size: .; D: TRBD1; J: TRBJ2-2; CDR3: CASSMDRASTGELFF; DNA: TGTGCCAGCAGCATGGACAGGGCGAGCACCGGGGAGCTGTTTTTT
V: TRBV28; size: .; D: .; J: TRBJ1-2; CDR3: CASSPGTTNYGYTF; DNA: TGTGCCAGCAGCCCCGGGACCACTAACTATGGCTACACCTTC
V: TRBV10-3; size: .; D: TRBD1; J: TRBJ2-3; CDR3: CATGETGATDTQYF; DNA: TGTGCCACCGGAGAGACAGGGGCGACAGATACGCAGTATTTT